These T cell receptor beta chains were read from a single sample in a study of tumor-infiltrating lymphocytes in primary liver carcinoma. TCRdb analysed the multiplex PCR reads with MiXCR anew, one entry per CDR3 protein. The sample holds 250,000 to 350,000 distinct CDR3 sequences, around 50% seen once. The sequenced material came from peripheral blood. The receptors shown here come from a woman between 25 and 40 years old with primary liver carcinoma and hepatitis B virus infection. Each CDR3 is given with its conserved first and last residue. Each record gives: V gene, clone size, J gene, D gene, CDR3 protein, CDR3 DNA. The D gene is left open where the match is weak. Size is stated for part of the rows, as once, few or many counts, or as a class when the clone is expanded.

TRBV11-2	-	TRBJ2-7	-	CANTPKGLSYEQYF	TGTGCCAACACCCCAAAAGGGCTCTCCTACGAGCAGTACTTC
TRBV12-3/TRBV12-4	-	TRBJ1-2	-	CASRPQGHLNYDYTF	TGTGCTAGCAGACCTCAGGGACATCTTAACTATGACTACACCTTC
TRBV7-3	-	TRBJ2-4	-	CASSISGTRSIQYF	TGTGCCAGCAGCATCTCCGGGACACGGAGCATTCAGTACTTC
TRBV29-1	-	TRBJ2-3	-	CSVPGLVGTDTQYF	TGCAGCGTCCCCGGGCTAGTGGGCACAGATACGCAGTATTTT
TRBV6-1	-	TRBJ2-3	TRBD2	CASSEEAGGPPDTQYF	TGTGCCAGCAGTGAAGAAGCGGGAGGGCCCCCAGATACGCAGTATTTT
TRBV11-2	-	TRBJ2-1	-	CANSPGRNNEQFF	TGTGCCAACAGCCCCGGACGAAACAATGAGCAGTTCTTC
TRBV4-1	many	TRBJ2-3	TRBD2	CASSLAGPSDTQYF	TGCGCCAGCAGCCTAGCGGGACCCTCAGATACGCAGTATTTT
TRBV4-1	many	TRBJ2-7	-	CASSQDITVYSYEQYF	TGCGCCAGCAGCCAAGATATTACGGTTTACTCCTACGAGCAGTACTTC
TRBV12-5	-	TRBJ2-3	-	CVSGLLTDTQYF	TGTGTTAGTGGTCTACTCACAGATACGCAGTATTTT
TRBV12-3/TRBV12-4	-	TRBJ2-2	-	CASRGWETNTAELFF	TGTGCCAGTCGGGGGTGGGAGACGAACACCGCGGAGCTGTTTTTT
TRBV6-6	many	TRBJ1-5	-	CATRGGNQPQHF	TGTGCCACTCGGGGGGGCAATCAGCCCCAGCATTTT
TRBV30	-	TRBJ1-5	TRBD1	CAFRDSSNQPQHF	TGTGCCTTCCGGGACAGTAGCAATCAGCCCCAGCATTTT
TRBV11-2	-	TRBJ2-2	-	CASSISCNTEELFF	TGTGCCAGCAGCATTAGCTGTAACACCGAGGAGCTGTTTTTT
TRBV6-2/TRBV6-3	many	TRBJ2-1	TRBD2	CASSHVGGRVYEQFF	TGTGCCAGCAGCCATGTGGGCGGGAGGGTCTATGAGCAGTTCTTC
TRBV19	-	TRBJ2-3	TRBD2	CASSIGGRAFFDTQYF	TGTGCCAGTAGTATTGGGGGGAGGGCCTTTTTTGATACGCAGTATTTT
TRBV7-9	-	TRBJ2-5	-	CASSPGGPAKETQYF	TGTGCCAGCAGCCCTGGGGGCCCAGCCAAAGAGACCCAGTACTTC
TRBV29-1	once	TRBJ2-3	-	CSFATTSSGSTDTQYF	TGCAGCTTTGCTACCACTTCCAGCGGAAGCACAGACACGCAGTATTTT